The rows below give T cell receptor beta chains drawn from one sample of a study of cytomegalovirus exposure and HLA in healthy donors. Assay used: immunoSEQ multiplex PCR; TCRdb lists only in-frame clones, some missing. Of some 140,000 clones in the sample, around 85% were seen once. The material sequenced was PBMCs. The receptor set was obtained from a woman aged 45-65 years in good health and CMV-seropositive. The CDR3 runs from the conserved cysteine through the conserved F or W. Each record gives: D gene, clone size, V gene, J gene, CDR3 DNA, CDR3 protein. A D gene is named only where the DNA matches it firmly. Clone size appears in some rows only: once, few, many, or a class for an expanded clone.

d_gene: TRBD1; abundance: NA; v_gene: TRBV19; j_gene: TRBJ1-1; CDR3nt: TGTGCCAGTAGTATAATGGACAGGGGCAACACTGAAGCTTTCTTT; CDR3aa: CASSIMDRGNTEAFF
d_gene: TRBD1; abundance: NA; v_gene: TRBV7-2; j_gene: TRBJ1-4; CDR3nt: TGTGCCAGCAGCTCGTGGACAGGGGACGAAAAACTGTTTTTT; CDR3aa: CASSSWTGDEKLFF
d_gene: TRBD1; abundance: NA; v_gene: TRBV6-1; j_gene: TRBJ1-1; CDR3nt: TGTGCCAGCAGTGACCCCGGGACAGGGTACACTGAAGCTTTCTTT; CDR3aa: CASSDPGTGYTEAFF
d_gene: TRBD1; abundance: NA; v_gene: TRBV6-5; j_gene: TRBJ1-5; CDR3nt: TGTGCCAGCGGACAGGGAAGGAATCAGCCCCAGCATTTT; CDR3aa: CASGQGRNQPQHF
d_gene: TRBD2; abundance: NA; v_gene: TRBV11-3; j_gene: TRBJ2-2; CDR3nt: TGTGCCAGCAGGGGGACTAGCGACACCGGGGAGCTGTTTTTT; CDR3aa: CASRGTSDTGELFF
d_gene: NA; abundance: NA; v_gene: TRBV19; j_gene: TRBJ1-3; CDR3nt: TGTGCCAGTAGTACGAGGGTCCCTCAGAGCTCTGGAAACACCATATATTTT; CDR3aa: CASSTRVPQSSGNTIYF
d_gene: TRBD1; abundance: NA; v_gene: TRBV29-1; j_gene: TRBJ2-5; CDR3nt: TGCAGCGTTGGCACCGACACCGGGACAGGGGTACTTTACTTC; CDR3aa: CSVGTDTGTGVLYF
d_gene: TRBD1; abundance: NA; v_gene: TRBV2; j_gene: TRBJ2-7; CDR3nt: TGTGCCAGCAGCGAGCACAGGGGACAGGAGTTTTTTTACGAGCAGTACTTC; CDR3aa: CASSEHRGQEFFYEQYF
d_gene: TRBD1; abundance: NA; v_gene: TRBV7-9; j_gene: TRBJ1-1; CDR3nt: TGTGCCAGCAGCTCCTCACAGGGGGCGAGGGCTGAAGCTTTCTTT; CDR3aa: CASSSSQGARAEAFF
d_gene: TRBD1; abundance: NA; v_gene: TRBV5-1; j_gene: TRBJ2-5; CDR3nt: TGCGCCAGCAACTTCGGACAGGAACAAGAGACCCAGTACTTC; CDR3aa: CASNFGQEQETQYF
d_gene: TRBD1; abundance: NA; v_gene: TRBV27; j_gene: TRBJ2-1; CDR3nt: TGTGCCAGCAGTTTTGGGACAGGGGGTTCCAATGAGCAGTTCTTC; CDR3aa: CASSFGTGGSNEQFF
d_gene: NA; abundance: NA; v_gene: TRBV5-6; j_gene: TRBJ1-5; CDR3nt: TGTGCCAGCAGTTGGGGCGCGGATCAGCCCCAGCATTTT; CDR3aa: CASSWGADQPQHF
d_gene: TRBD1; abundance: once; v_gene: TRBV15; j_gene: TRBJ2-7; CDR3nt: TGTGCCACCAGCAGGGACAGGGGGCTATACGAGCAGTACTTC; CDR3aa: CATSRDRGLYEQYF
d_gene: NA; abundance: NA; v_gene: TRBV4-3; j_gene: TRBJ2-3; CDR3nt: TGCGCCAGCAGCCAAGACGGGGGGCCTGGGCGGGCAGATACGCAGTATTTT; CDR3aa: CASSQDGGPGRADTQYF
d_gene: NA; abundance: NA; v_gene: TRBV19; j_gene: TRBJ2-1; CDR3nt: TGTGCCAGTAGTACGGACAGCAGCTCCTACAATGAGCAGTTCTTC; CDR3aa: CASSTDSSSYNEQFF
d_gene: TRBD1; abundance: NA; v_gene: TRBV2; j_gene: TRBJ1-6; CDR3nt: TGTGCCAGCAGTGTCCGGACAGGGGAGGCGTTCTATAATTCACCCCTCCACTTT; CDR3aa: CASSVRTGEAFYNSPLHF
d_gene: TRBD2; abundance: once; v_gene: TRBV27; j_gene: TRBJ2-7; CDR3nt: TGTGCCAGCAGTTTAGCGGGGGTCTCCTACGAGCAGTACTTC; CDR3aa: CASSLAGVSYEQYF
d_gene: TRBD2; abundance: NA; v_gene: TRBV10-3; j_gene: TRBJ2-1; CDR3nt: TGTGCCATCGGACCCGGGACTAGCGGGAGATCGACCTACAATGAGCAGTTCTTC; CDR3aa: CAIGPGTSGRSTYNEQFF
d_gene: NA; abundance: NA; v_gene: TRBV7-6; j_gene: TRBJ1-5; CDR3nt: TGTGCCAGCAGAAAAGGGGGCAATCAGCCCCAGCATTTT; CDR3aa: CASRKGGNQPQHF
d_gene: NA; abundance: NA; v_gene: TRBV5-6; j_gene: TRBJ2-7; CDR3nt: TGTGCCAGCAGGACGGGGGTTGGGTACGAGCAGTACTTC; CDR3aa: CASRTGVGYEQYF
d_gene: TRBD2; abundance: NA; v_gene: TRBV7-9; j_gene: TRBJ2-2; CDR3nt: TGTGCCAGCAGCTTACCGGGGGGAGACACCGGGGAGCTGTTTTTT; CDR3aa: CASSLPGGDTGELFF
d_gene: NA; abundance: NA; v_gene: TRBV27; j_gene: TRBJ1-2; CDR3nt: TGTGCCAGCAGCACCCTGGCAGCTAACTATGGCTACACCTTC; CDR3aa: CASSTLAANYGYTF
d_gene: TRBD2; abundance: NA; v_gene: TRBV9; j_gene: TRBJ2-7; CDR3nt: TGTGCCAGCAGCGTAAATGCCAGGGAGGGGATGGCCGAGCAGTACTTC; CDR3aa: CASSVNAREGMAEQYF
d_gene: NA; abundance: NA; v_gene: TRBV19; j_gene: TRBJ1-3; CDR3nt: TGTGCCAGTAGCCCCCGAGCGGGGGTAGTCGGAAACACCATATATTTT; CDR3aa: CASSPRAGVVGNTIYF
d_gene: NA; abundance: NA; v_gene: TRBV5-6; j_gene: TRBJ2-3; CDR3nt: TGTGCCAGCAGCGCACGGGCGGGGGCAACAGATACGCAGTATTTT; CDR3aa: CASSARAGATDTQYF
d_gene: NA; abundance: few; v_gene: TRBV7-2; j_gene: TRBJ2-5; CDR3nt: TGTGCCAGCAGCTTAGAGCTGGCGGGGGAGACCCAGTACTTC; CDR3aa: CASSLELAGETQYF
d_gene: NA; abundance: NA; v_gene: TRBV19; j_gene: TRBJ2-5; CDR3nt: TGTGCCAGTAGTACCCCAGGGGTTCGAGAGACCCAGTACTTC; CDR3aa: CASSTPGVRETQYF
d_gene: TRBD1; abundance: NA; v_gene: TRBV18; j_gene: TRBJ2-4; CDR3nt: TGTGCCAGCTCCGCAGGGACAGGGGAAGCGGGCATTCAGTACTTC; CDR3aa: CASSAGTGEAGIQYF
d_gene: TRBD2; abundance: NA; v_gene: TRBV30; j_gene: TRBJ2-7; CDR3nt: TGTGCCTGGAGTGTCACCGGGACTAGCGGGGGGGCACGGCAGTACTTC; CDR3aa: CAWSVTGTSGGARQYF
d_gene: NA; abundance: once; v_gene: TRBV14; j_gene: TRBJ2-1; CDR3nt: TGTGCCAGCAGCCAAGGCGGGCGGGGAGACTACAATGAGCAGTTCTTC; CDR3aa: CASSQGGRGDYNEQFF
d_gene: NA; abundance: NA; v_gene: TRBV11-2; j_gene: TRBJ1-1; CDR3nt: TGTGCCAGCAGCTCCGATCGGGGCACTGAAGCTTTCTTT; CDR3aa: CASSSDRGTEAFF
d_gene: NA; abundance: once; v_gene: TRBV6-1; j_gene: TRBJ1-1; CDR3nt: TGTGCCAGCAGTGACCCCGGGGGGGCTGCGAACACTGAAGCTTTCTTT; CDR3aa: CASSDPGGAANTEAFF
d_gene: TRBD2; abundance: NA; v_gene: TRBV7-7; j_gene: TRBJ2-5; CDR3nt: TGTGCTAGCAGCTCTAACGTGCCCGTCTCGGGGGGGCCAAGTCAGACCCAGTACTTC; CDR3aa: CASSSNVPVSGGPSQTQYF
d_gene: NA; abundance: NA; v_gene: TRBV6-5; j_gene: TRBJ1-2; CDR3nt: TGTGCCAGCAGTTACCTTGGCGGTAGATTGGATTATGGCTACACCTTC; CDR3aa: CASSYLGGRLDYGYTF
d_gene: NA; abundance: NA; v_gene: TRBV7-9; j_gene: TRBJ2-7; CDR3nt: TGTGCCAGCAGCCTTGAGACAGAACCCCTCTACGAGCAGTACTTC; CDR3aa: CASSLETEPLYEQYF
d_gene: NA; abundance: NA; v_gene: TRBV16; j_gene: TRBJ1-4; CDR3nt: TGTGCCAGCAGCCCGTCCCCGGGTAATGAAAAACTGTTTTTT; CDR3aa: CASSPSPGNEKLFF
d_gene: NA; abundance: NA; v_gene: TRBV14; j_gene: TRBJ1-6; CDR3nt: TGTGCCAGCAGCCCGGTCCGCGGAGAAAATTCACCCCTCCACTTT; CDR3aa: CASSPVRGENSPLHF
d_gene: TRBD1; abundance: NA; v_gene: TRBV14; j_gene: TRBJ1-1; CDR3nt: TGTGCCAGCAGCCACCCCCGAGGGACAGGGACTATGAACACTGAAGCTTTCTTT; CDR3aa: CASSHPRGTGTMNTEAFF
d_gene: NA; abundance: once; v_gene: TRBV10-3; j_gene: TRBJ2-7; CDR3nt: TGTGCCATCAGTGAGTCACAGGGCGCAGGGGCCGAGCAGTACTTC; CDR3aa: CAISESQGAGAEQYF
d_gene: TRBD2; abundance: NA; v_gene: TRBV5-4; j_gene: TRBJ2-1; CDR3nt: TGTGCTACTTCGGGACTAGCGGGGGGGCCGGGTGAGCAGTTCTTC; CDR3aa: CATSGLAGGPGEQFF
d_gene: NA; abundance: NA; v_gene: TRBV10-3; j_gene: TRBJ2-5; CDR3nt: TGTGCCATCAGCCCGGGACAAGAGACCCAGTACTTC; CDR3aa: CAISPGQETQYF
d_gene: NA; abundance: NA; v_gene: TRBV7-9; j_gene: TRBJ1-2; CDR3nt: TGTGCCAGCAGTACATCGACAGCCAACTATGGCTACACCTTC; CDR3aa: CASSTSTANYGYTF
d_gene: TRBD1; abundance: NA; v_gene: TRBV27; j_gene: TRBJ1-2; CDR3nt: TGTGCCAGCACCCGGGACAGAAGCTATGGCTACACCTTC; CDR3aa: CASTRDRSYGYTF
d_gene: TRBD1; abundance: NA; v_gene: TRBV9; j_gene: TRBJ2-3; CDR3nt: TGTGCCAGCAGCGCGGGACAGGGGACCACAGATACGCAGTATTTT; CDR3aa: CASSAGQGTTDTQYF
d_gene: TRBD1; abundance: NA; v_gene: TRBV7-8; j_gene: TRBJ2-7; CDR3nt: TGTGCCAGCAGCTCCCCAGGGACAGGGGGATACGAGCAGTACTTC; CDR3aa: CASSSPGTGGYEQYF
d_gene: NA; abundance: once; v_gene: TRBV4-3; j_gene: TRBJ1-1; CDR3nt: TGCGCCAGCAGCCTTGGGGTCGCCAGGGTGAACACTGAAGCTTTCTTT; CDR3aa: CASSLGVARVNTEAFF